This TCR beta chain was obtained from a study of OX40 agonist ivuxolimab in advanced cancers. The wider study: Three dose-escalation patients had partial responses: one with hepatocellular carcinoma and two with cutaneous melanoma.

CDR3 size: 17 residues. Germline CDR1 SGHTA, CDR2 FQGNSA. With 2 bases clipped from V and 2 bases from J, the junction kept 7 bases outside the gene matches. Repertoires were generated with immunoSEQ multiplex PCR, while TCRdb's copy carries only in-frame clones and drops some. Among roughly 60,000 clones listed, more than 85% were seen once. The material sequenced was CD4+ or CD8+ T cells sorted from blood, taken in a trial of the OX40 agonist ivuxolimab. The clonotype comes from an adult with an advanced solid tumor such as melanoma, head and neck, liver or kidney cancer. The rearrangement links TRBV7-2 to TRBJ2-1; 9 bases are shared with TRBD2. DNA for the CDR3: TGTGCCAGCAGCTTAAGGGGAGCGGGAGGAACCTACAATGAGCAGTTCTTC. Amino acids: CASSLRGAGGTYNEQFF.